One sample yielded the 3 T cell receptor beta chains listed below, sequenced in a study of CD4 T cells in relation to SARS-CoV-2 and coronaviruses (dated by TCRdb to the early 2020s). Their recognized antigens are unknown. The receptor library was made with the immunoSEQ multiplex PCR assay. The clones in this table, taken by TCRdb from immuneACCESS, are in-frame only. Not every clone is retained; where verified, under half of the shortfall comes from an unresolved V gene, and the cause of the rest is unknown. Present in this sample are 35,000 or so clones, roughly 82% of which were seen just once. 20% of the sample is held by the ten biggest clonotypes. The sequencing input was memory CD4+ T cells from PBMCs, cultured in vitro. The cell subset or site label for this specimen denotes: memory (non-naive) CD4+ T cells. The receptors were sampled from an adult with COVID-19.

This clone showed up just once. The chain links TRBV6-1 to TRBJ1-2; D call uncertain. The germline V and J ends were trimmed by 1 base and 3 bases, with 6 bases remaining between them. This CDR3 is 13 amino acids long. Germline values: CDR1 MNHNS, CDR2 SASEGT. CDR3 in amino acids: CASSEGGDYGYTF. CDR3 in DNA: TGTGCCAGCAGTGAAGGCGGAGACTATGGCTACACCTTC.

The CDR3 DNA is TGTGCCAGCAGCTCCCTAGCGGGAGGGCCGGTCGAGCAGTACTTC. Protein sequence: CASSSLAGGPVEQYF. The rearrangement links TRBV3-1 (or the pseudogene TRBV3-2) to TRBJ2-7; 12 nucleotides align to TRBD2. Trimming removed 5 bases from V and 6 bases from J; junction bases left unmatched: 8. CDR3 size: 15 residues. Germline CDR1 LGHDT, CDR2 YNNKEL (reference sequence).

The chain is built from TRBV7-3 and TRBJ2-3; D possibly corresponds to TRBD2 (6 bases). Trimming took off 6 bases at V and 2 bases at J, with 12 bases between the two ends. This CDR3 comprises 14 residues. Looked up from germline, CDR1 is SGHTA and CDR2 is FQGTGA. The DNA of the CDR3 is TGTGCCAGCAGTGGGGGACTGGCCACAGATACGCAGTATTTT. This encodes CASSGGLATDTQYF. The full variable domain, rest sourced from reference TRBV7-3 and TRBJ2-3, is GAGVSQTPSNKVTEKGKYVELRCDPISGHTALYWYRQSLGQGPEFLIYFQGTGAADDSGLPNDRFFAVRPEGSVSTLKIQRTERGDSAVYLCASSGGLATDTQYFGPGTRLTVL.